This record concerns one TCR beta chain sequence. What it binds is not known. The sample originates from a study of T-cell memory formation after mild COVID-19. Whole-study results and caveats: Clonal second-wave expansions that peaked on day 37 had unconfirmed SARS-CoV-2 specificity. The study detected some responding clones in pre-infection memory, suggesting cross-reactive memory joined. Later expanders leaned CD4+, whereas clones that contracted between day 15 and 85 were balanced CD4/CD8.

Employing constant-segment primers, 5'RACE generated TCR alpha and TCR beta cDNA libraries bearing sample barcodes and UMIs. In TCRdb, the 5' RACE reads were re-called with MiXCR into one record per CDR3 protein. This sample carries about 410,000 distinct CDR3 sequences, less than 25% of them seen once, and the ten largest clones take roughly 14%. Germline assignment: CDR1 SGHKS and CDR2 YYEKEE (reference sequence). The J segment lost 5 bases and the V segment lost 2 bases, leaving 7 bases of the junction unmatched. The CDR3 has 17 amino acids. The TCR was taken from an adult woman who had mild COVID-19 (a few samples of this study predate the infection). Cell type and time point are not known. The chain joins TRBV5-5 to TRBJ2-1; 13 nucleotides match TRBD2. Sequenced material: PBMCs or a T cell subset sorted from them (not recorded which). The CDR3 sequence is CASSFRLAGGQDNEQFF. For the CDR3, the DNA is TGTGCCAGCAGCTTTAGACTAGCGGGAGGACAGGACAATGAGCAGTTCTTC.